This TCR beta chain was observed in a study of OX40 agonist ivuxolimab in advanced cancers. On the study more broadly: Eligibility admitted prior anti-PD-1, anti-PD-L1 or anti-CTLA-4 therapy; about 42% had some.

The CDR3 consists of 14 residues. The germline CDR1 and CDR2 sequences are SGHDT and YYEEEE. V was pared by 10 bases and J by 6 bases, with 12 bases of the junction left unmatched. Sequencing was performed with immunoSEQ multiplex PCR; in TCRdb, only in-frame clones are kept and a portion is missing. The sample has about 36,000 clones, around 77% seen once; the top ten hold approximately 20%. This clonotype originated in an adult with an advanced solid tumor such as melanoma, head and neck, liver or kidney cancer. Sample: CD4+ or CD8+ T cells sorted from blood, taken in a trial of the OX40 agonist ivuxolimab. The rearrangement uses TRBV5-6 and TRBJ2-3; 9 nucleotides agree with TRBD1. DNA for the CDR3: TGTGCCTCAACCGGGACAGGGAGAAGGGATACGCAGTATTTT. Translation: CASTGTGRRDTQYF.